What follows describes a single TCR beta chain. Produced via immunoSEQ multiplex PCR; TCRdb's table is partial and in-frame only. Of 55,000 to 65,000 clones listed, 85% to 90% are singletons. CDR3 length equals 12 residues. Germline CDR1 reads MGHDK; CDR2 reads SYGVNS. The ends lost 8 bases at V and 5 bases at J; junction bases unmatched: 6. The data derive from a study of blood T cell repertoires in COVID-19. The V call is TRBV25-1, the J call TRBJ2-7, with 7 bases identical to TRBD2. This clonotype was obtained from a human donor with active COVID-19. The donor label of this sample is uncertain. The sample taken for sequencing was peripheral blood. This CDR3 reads CASQTRGDEQYF. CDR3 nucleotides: TGTGCCAGCCAGACCCGGGGGGACGAGCAGTACTTC.